This TCR beta chain was sequenced for a study of Ad26.COV2.S vaccination and SARS-CoV-2 variants. As for treatment: around 19 received Ad26.COV2.S at low or high dose, single or two shots; 5 received placebo; per-sample allocation not given. Sampling took place 63 days after the first vaccine or placebo injection. CDR1 and CDR2 (germline): LNHNV, YYDKDF (reference sequence). CDR3 length equals 15 residues. J was trimmed by 7 bases and V by 3 bases; bases with no gene match: 6. Repertoires were generated with immunoSEQ multiplex PCR, while TCRdb's copy carries only in-frame clones and drops some. This sample has roughly 320,000 clones, with roughly 84% found just once.

This TCR was sampled from a person aged 18-65 years who received the Ad26.COV2.S COVID-19 vaccine or a placebo. The gene calls are TRBV15 and TRBJ1-4, with TRBD1 matching 9 bases. Sequencing was performed on peripheral blood, taken in a trial of Ad26.COV2.S vaccine versus placebo. The DNA of the CDR3 is TGTGCCACCAGCAGGCCACAGGGGGCCGCTGAAAAACTGTTTTTT. Translation gives CATSRPQGAAEKLFF.